A selection of T cell receptor beta chains follows, all from one sample in a study of Ad26.COV2.S vaccination and SARS-CoV-2 variants. Libraries were prepared by immunoSEQ multiplex PCR; TCRdb keeps only in-frame clonotypes and omits some of them. The sample lists 300,000 to 400,000 clones, roughly 90% seen once, with approximately 11% in the top ten. The sequenced sample was peripheral blood, obtained in a trial of Ad26.COV2.S vaccine versus placebo. All receptors derive from a person between 18 and 59 years old who received the Ad26.COV2.S COVID-19 vaccine or a placebo. CDR3s include the opening cysteine and the closing phenylalanine or tryptophan. A D gene is named only where the DNA matches it firmly. Only part of the rows carry a size: once, few, many, or a class if the clone is expanded.

J: TRBJ2-2; V: TRBV11-2; size: few; D: .; DNA: TGTGCCAGCACCCCCCGGAAGGAGTTGGGCGGGGAGCTGTTTTTT; CDR3: CASTPRKELGGELFF
J: TRBJ1-5; V: TRBV7-2; size: .; D: .; DNA: TGTGCCAGCAGCCATACAGGGTGGAATCAGCCCCAGCATTTT; CDR3: CASSHTGWNQPQHF
J: TRBJ2-7; V: TRBV3-1/TRBV3-2; size: once; D: .; DNA: TGTGCCAGCAGCCCAGGCGGGTCCCTCTACGAGCAGTACTTC; CDR3: CASSPGGSLYEQYF
J: TRBJ1-1; V: TRBV12-3/TRBV12-4; size: .; D: .; DNA: TGTGCCAGCAGGCCCACCACGGGCACTGAAGCTTTCTTT; CDR3: CASRPTTGTEAFF
J: TRBJ1-5; V: TRBV6-2/TRBV6-3; size: .; D: TRBD1; DNA: TGTGCCAGCAGCGACAGGGGCGGTCAGCCCCAGCATTTT; CDR3: CASSDRGGQPQHF
J: TRBJ1-6; V: TRBV2; size: .; D: .; DNA: TGTGCCACCTCTCTGGACAGCCGTAATTCACCCCTCCACTTT; CDR3: CATSLDSRNSPLHF
J: TRBJ1-4; V: TRBV4-2; size: .; D: .; DNA: TGTGCCAGCAGCCACTCTATAGGGCCGGGGGAAAAACTGTTTTTT; CDR3: CASSHSIGPGEKLFF
J: TRBJ2-2; V: TRBV11-2; size: .; D: .; DNA: TGTGCCAGCAGCAGGGGGTACACCGGGGAGCTGTTTTTT; CDR3: CASSRGYTGELFF
J: TRBJ1-4; V: TRBV30; size: .; D: .; DNA: TGTGCCTGCCAAGCAGAGCTTGGTGAAAAACTGTTTTTT; CDR3: CACQAELGEKLFF
J: TRBJ2-7; V: TRBV27; size: .; D: .; DNA: TGTGCCAGCAGTTTCGGAGGGAGCTACGAGCAGTACTTC; CDR3: CASSFGGSYEQYF
J: TRBJ1-1; V: TRBV11-2; size: .; D: .; DNA: TGTGCCAGCAGCTTAGATCTAGTCACTGAAGCTTTCTTT; CDR3: CASSLDLVTEAFF
J: TRBJ2-5; V: TRBV4-3; size: .; D: .; DNA: TGCGCCAGCAGCCCAGGGACTGATGCTCAAGAGACCCAGTACTTC; CDR3: CASSPGTDAQETQYF
J: TRBJ2-7; V: TRBV7-2; size: .; D: TRBD2; DNA: TGTGCCAGCAGCTCCGGGGGGGTTCTCTACGAGCAGTACTTC; CDR3: CASSSGGVLYEQYF
J: TRBJ2-7; V: TRBV27; size: .; D: .; DNA: TGTGCCAGCAGTCTCACCGGGACACACTACGAGCAGTACTTC; CDR3: CASSLTGTHYEQYF
J: TRBJ1-2; V: TRBV6-2/TRBV6-3; size: .; D: .; DNA: TGTGCCAGCAGTTACGGCGCGGCTATCTATGGCTACACCTTC; CDR3: CASSYGAAIYGYTF
J: TRBJ1-1; V: TRBV28; size: .; D: .; DNA: TGTGCCAGCCCTCCGGAAGGCAGGGGAAACACTGAAGCTTTCTTT; CDR3: CASPPEGRGNTEAFF
J: TRBJ1-4; V: TRBV28; size: .; D: .; DNA: TGTGCCAGCAGTTTAGGATCCGCAACTAATGAAAAACTGTTTTTT; CDR3: CASSLGSATNEKLFF
J: TRBJ2-5; V: TRBV6-2/TRBV6-3; size: .; D: TRBD2; DNA: TGTGCCAGCAGTTCCCTGACTAGCTTTGAGACCCAGTACTTC; CDR3: CASSSLTSFETQYF
J: TRBJ2-1; V: TRBV4-1; size: .; D: .; DNA: TGCGCCAGCAGCCAAGTTTCAAGGGACTACAATGAGCAGTTCTTC; CDR3: CASSQVSRDYNEQFF
J: TRBJ1-5; V: TRBV16; size: .; D: .; DNA: TGTGCCAGCAGCCAATCAGGATATAGCAATCAGCCCCAGCATTTT; CDR3: CASSQSGYSNQPQHF
J: TRBJ2-7; V: TRBV5-6; size: .; D: .; DNA: TGTGCCAGCAGCTTGGTCGCAGGGGATAGTTGGGAGCAGTACTTC; CDR3: CASSLVAGDSWEQYF
J: TRBJ2-5; V: TRBV28; size: .; D: TRBD1; DNA: TGTGCCAGCAGTGAAACCGGGACAGGGGGCGTTAGGACCCAGTACTTC; CDR3: CASSETGTGGVRTQYF
J: TRBJ2-1; V: TRBV10-3; size: .; D: .; DNA: TGTGCCATCAGTGAGTCTTTTTCGACTAGTTCTGGTGAGCAGTTCTTC; CDR3: CAISESFSTSSGEQFF
J: TRBJ2-5; V: TRBV5-1; size: .; D: TRBD1; DNA: TGCGCCAGCAGCTTACAGGGGACCCAAGAGACCCAGTACTTC; CDR3: CASSLQGTQETQYF
J: TRBJ2-3; V: TRBV3-1/TRBV3-2; size: .; D: TRBD2; DNA: TGTGCCAGCAGCCAAGGACTAGCGGGGGGGCCTAGCACAGATACGCAGTATTTT; CDR3: CASSQGLAGGPSTDTQYF
J: TRBJ2-1; V: TRBV7-9; size: .; D: TRBD2; DNA: TGTGCCAGCAGAGCGGGAGGGCCACATGAGCAGTTCTTC; CDR3: CASRAGGPHEQFF
J: TRBJ2-3; V: TRBV3-1/TRBV3-2; size: .; D: TRBD2; DNA: TGTGCCAGCAGCCCGGGACTAGCGGGGGGCCCCGGGACAGATACGCAGTATTTT; CDR3: CASSPGLAGGPGTDTQYF
J: TRBJ2-1; V: TRBV25-1; size: once; D: TRBD2; DNA: TGTGCCAGCACCCTCGGACTAGGAGAGGGTGAGCAGTTCTTC; CDR3: CASTLGLGEGEQFF
J: TRBJ2-7; V: TRBV4-3; size: few; D: .; DNA: TGCGCCAGCAGCCAAGAACTAAGGGGGGAGCAGTACTTC; CDR3: CASSQELRGEQYF
J: TRBJ1-1; V: TRBV24-1; size: .; D: .; DNA: TGTGCCACCAGTGGCCCGCTTGATACTGAAGCTTTCTTT; CDR3: CATSGPLDTEAFF
J: TRBJ2-5; V: TRBV9; size: .; D: TRBD2; DNA: TGTGCCAGCAGCGTAGGCGCTAGCGGGGGGATTCGAGAGACCCAGTACTTC; CDR3: CASSVGASGGIRETQYF
J: TRBJ1-5; V: TRBV6-5; size: .; D: .; DNA: TGTGCCAGCAGTTATGATGGCAATCAGCCCCAGCATTTT; CDR3: CASSYDGNQPQHF
J: TRBJ1-2; V: TRBV3-1/TRBV3-2; size: .; D: .; DNA: TGTGCCAGCAGCCTACAGGGCGTCAGGGGCTACACCTTC; CDR3: CASSLQGVRGYTF
J: TRBJ1-1; V: TRBV7-2; size: .; D: TRBD1; DNA: TGTGCCAGCAGCTTAAAGACAGGGAGGAACACTGAAGCTTTCTTT; CDR3: CASSLKTGRNTEAFF
J: TRBJ2-3; V: TRBV30; size: .; D: TRBD2; DNA: TGTGCCTGGAGTGTTTTAGCGGGAGCGGTAGATACGCAGTATTTT; CDR3: CAWSVLAGAVDTQYF
J: TRBJ2-7; V: TRBV5-6; size: .; D: TRBD1; DNA: TGTGCCAGCAGTCAGGGGACAGTTACCTACGAGCAGTACTTC; CDR3: CASSQGTVTYEQYF
J: TRBJ2-5; V: TRBV30; size: .; D: .; DNA: TGTGCCTGGAGTGGTATGAGGTGGGCTCAAGAGACCCAGTACTTC; CDR3: CAWSGMRWAQETQYF
J: TRBJ2-1; V: TRBV9; size: .; D: .; DNA: TGTGCCAGCAGCGTCTACCACAATGAGCAGTTCTTC; CDR3: CASSVYHNEQFF
J: TRBJ2-1; V: TRBV11-1; size: .; D: .; DNA: TGTGCCAGCAGCCGGGCCAATGAGCAGTTCTTC; CDR3: CASSRANEQFF
J: TRBJ2-2; V: TRBV5-8; size: .; D: .; DNA: TGTGCCAGCAGCTTGGCACAGTGGAACACCGGGGAGCTGTTTTTT; CDR3: CASSLAQWNTGELFF
J: TRBJ2-7; V: TRBV7-2; size: .; D: .; DNA: TGTGCCAGCAGCGTTACGGGGGAGAGCTCCTACGAGCAGTACTTC; CDR3: CASSVTGESSYEQYF
J: TRBJ2-1; V: TRBV7-2; size: .; D: TRBD1; DNA: TGTGCCAGCAGCTGGTACAGGGGGCGGGTGTATGAGCAGTTCTTC; CDR3: CASSWYRGRVYEQFF
J: TRBJ2-7; V: TRBV28; size: .; D: .; DNA: TGTGCCAGTATGAGATTCGGTGTTGGAGACGAGCAGTACTTC; CDR3: CASMRFGVGDEQYF
J: TRBJ1-6; V: TRBV5-6; size: .; D: .; DNA: TGTGCCAGCAGCTTGGTGGGGGACTCCTCACCCCTCCACTTT; CDR3: CASSLVGDSSPLHF
J: TRBJ2-2; V: TRBV27; size: .; D: .; DNA: TGTGCCATAGGGCAGGGGAGTACCGGGGAGCTGTTTTTT; CDR3: CAIGQGSTGELFF